Below, 15 T cell receptor beta chains from the same sample are listed, as sequenced in a study of shared clonotypes between healthy human individuals (TCRdb year 2020). To prepare the library, the immunoSEQ multiplex PCR assay was applied. The table comes from immuneACCESS by way of TCRdb, which keeps in-frame sequences with V and J called. Part of the clones is missing from these tables; in studies checked, under half for an unresolved V gene and the rest for unknown reasons. Recorded for this sample are 2,500,000 or so clones; 90% to 95% of them occurred a single time. Of the sample, around 0.14% falls within the top ten clones. Material: naive CD4+ T cells sorted from blood. The label giving this sample's cell subset or site can be read as: CD45RA+ positively selected. These receptors all stem from a man aged 18 to 29 in good health.

The V and J genes are TRBV11-3 and TRBJ1-1, with unresolved D. This CDR3 region has 14 residues. The germline CDR1 and CDR2 sequences are SGHNT and YENEEA. Trimming took off 2 bases at V and 1 base at J, with 8 bases between the two ends. The CDR3 spells CASSLIPGNTEAFF. For the CDR3, the DNA is TGTGCCAGCAGCTTAATTCCCGGGAACACTGAAGCTTTCTTT.

On this clone itself: The identical CDR3 is also encoded by other nucleotide sequences in the sample. The chain employs TRBV5-1 and TRBJ1-6; 11 nucleotides match TRBD1. The germline V gene encodes CDR1 SGHRS and CDR2 YFSETQ. V lost 4 bases and J lost 10; bases outside the gene matches: 4. There are 14 residues in the CDR3. DNA for the CDR3: TGCGCCAGCAGCCCGGGACAGGGGGACTCACCCCTCCACTTT. Translating gives CASSPGQGDSPLHF. Complete variable domain (other parts from reference TRBV5-1 and TRBJ1-6): KAGVTQTPRYLIKTRGQQVTLSCSPISGHRSVSWYQQTPGQGLQFLFEYFSETQRNKGNFPGRFSGRQFSNSRSEMNVSTLELGDSALYLCASSPGQGDSPLHFGNGTRLTVT.

V usage is TRBV19 and J usage is TRBJ2-3, with D possibly matching TRBD2 (5 bases). Trimming stripped 5 bases from V and 10 bases from J, with 19 bases between. Germline V gene data show CDR1 as LNHDA and CDR2 as SQIVND (reference sequence). The CDR3 has 14 residues. The CDR3 DNA reads TGTGCCAGTAGTCCTGCCCCGATCGGAGGTGCGCAGTATTTT. Residues: CASSPAPIGGAQYF.

This chain uses TRBV2 with TRBJ2-7; 8 nucleotides agree with TRBD2. Germline-derived CDR1 and CDR2 are SNHLY and FYNNEI. Trimming removed 3 bases from V and 7 bases from J; junction bases left unmatched: 8. The CDR3 contains 14 residues. CDR3 in amino acids: CASSEGTRSGEQYF. The CDR3 DNA reads TGTGCCAGCAGTGAGGGGACTAGATCCGGGGAGCAGTACTTC.

CDR3 DNA sequence: TGTGCCAGTAGTTCCCGGACCGCTGGAAACACCATATATTTT. Translating gives CASSSRTAGNTIYF. This chain joins TRBV19 and TRBJ1-3; D not certain. This CDR3 region has 14 residues. Germline CDR1 LNHDA, CDR2 SQIVND (reference sequence). Between the trimmed V and J ends, which lost 5 bases and 2 bases, there was a span of 10 bases. The variable domain in full, completed from reference TRBV19 and TRBJ1-3, reads DGGITQSPKYLFRKEGQNVTLSCEQNLNHDAMYWYRQDPGQGLRLIYYSQIVNDFQKGDIAEGYSVSREKKESFPLTVTSAQKNPTAFYLCASSSRTAGNTIYFGEGSWLTVV.

The V and J genes are TRBV5-4 and TRBJ2-1, with D perhaps TRBD1 or TRBD2 (5 bases each). The CDR3 extends over 12 amino acids. V lost 4 bases to trimming and J lost 9 bases, with 11 bases between them. Germline CDR1 reads SGHNT; CDR2 reads YYREEE (reference sequence). The CDR3 region has the DNA TGTGCCAGCAGCCCTCGGGACGTTGAGCAGTTCTTC. Encoded protein: CASSPRDVEQFF. The entire variable domain, with the rest obtained from reference TRBV5-4 and TRBJ2-1, is as follows: ETGVTQSPTHLIKTRGQQVTLRCSSQSGHNTVSWYQQALGQGPQFIFQYYREEENGRGNFPPRFSGLQFPNYSSELNVNALELDDSALYLCASSPRDVEQFFGPGTRLTVL.

This clone was recorded only once. The V and J genes are TRBV25-1 and TRBJ2-1, with 8 bases matching TRBD2. This CDR3 region has 15 residues. J was trimmed by 5 bases and V by 5 bases; bases with no gene match: 8. Germline CDR1 and CDR2: MGHDK and SYGVNS. CDR3 DNA sequence: TGTGCCAGCAGTCCCGTTGGGCGGGGGGACAATGAGCAGTTCTTC. Amino acids: CASSPVGRGDNEQFF.

This chain links TRBV28 with TRBJ2-3; D is unclear. Looked up from germline, CDR1 is MDHEN and CDR2 is SYDVKM. This CDR3 is 14 amino acids long. Trimming cost V 3 bases and J 1 base, with 8 bases left between them. The CDR3 DNA is TGTGCCAGCAGTTTGACTCAGGGCACAGATACGCAGTATTTT. Its protein is CASSLTQGTDTQYF.

V gene TRBV6-5 combines with J gene TRBJ2-1; D is undetermined. The germline gives CDR1 MNHEY, CDR2 SVGAGI. This CDR3 contains 14 residues. Trimming cost V 5 bases and J 2 bases, with 10 bases left between them. The CDR3 loop reads CASSAPGPYNEQFF. CDR3 DNA: TGTGCCAGCAGTGCCCCGGGTCCCTACAATGAGCAGTTCTTC.

The CDR3 coding sequence is TGTGCCAGTGTCGAGGGGGGCACAGATACGCAGTATTTT. Its translation: CASVEGGTDTQYF. This chain joins TRBV28 and TRBJ2-3, with a possible D match to TRBD1 (6 bases). V shed 9 bases and J shed 1 base, with 11 bases lying between them. The CDR3 runs to 13 residues. The germline V gene has CDR1 MDHEN and CDR2 SYDVKM.

The rearrangement joins TRBV7-9 to TRBJ1-6; D gene ambiguous. Germline CDR1 and CDR2: SEHNR and FQNEAQ (reference sequence). V lost 5 bases and J lost 8, with 7 bases in between. The CDR3 sequence is 12 residues long. The CDR3 region is CASSGGDSPLHF. The CDR3 bases are TGTGCCAGCAGCGGCGGGGATTCACCCCTCCACTTT.

The chain combines TRBV11-2 with TRBJ2-2; D possibly corresponds to TRBD1 (6 bases). This CDR3 region has 14 residues. Deletions cut 7 bases from V and 5 bases from J, with 14 bases between. Germline V lookup: CDR1 SGHAT, CDR2 FQNNGV. CDR3 DNA sequence: TGTGCCAGCAACTCACAGGGTTATACCGGGGAGCTGTTTTTT. It codes for CASNSQGYTGELFF.

This clone appeared a single time. The V gene is TRBV27, the J gene TRBJ2-1; 10 bases fit TRBD2. Germline CDR1 is MNHEY and CDR2 is SMNVEV (reference sequence). CDR3 length equals 15 residues. With V trimmed by 4 bases and J by 5 bases, 5 bases remained unmatched. The CDR3 here is CASSSLGLADNEQFF. The DNA of the CDR3 is TGTGCCAGCAGTTCCCTCGGACTAGCGGACAATGAGCAGTTCTTC.

Concerning this clone itself: Other DNA sequences from this sample encode an identical CDR3 as well. The CDR3 DNA is TGTGCCAGTAGTATTCAGGGGGACAATGAGCAGTTCTTC. Its protein product is CASSIQGDNEQFF. The gene calls are TRBV19 and TRBJ2-1; 7 positions match TRBD1. The CDR3 is 13 amino acids. J lost 5 bases, V lost 3 bases, and 1 base had no gene match. Germline lookup yields CDR1 LNHDA and CDR2 SQIVND (reference sequence).

The chain combines TRBV27 with TRBJ1-2, with D perhaps matching TRBD1 (6 bases). Germline V gene lookup returns CDR1 MNHEY and CDR2 SMNVEV (reference sequence). The CDR3 runs 16 residues. The germline V and J ends were trimmed by 5 bases and 8 bases, with 24 bases remaining between them. The CDR3 sequence: CASSPDLEGVTRGYTF. CDR3 DNA sequence: TGTGCCAGCAGTCCAGACTTGGAGGGGGTAACTAGAGGCTACACCTTC.